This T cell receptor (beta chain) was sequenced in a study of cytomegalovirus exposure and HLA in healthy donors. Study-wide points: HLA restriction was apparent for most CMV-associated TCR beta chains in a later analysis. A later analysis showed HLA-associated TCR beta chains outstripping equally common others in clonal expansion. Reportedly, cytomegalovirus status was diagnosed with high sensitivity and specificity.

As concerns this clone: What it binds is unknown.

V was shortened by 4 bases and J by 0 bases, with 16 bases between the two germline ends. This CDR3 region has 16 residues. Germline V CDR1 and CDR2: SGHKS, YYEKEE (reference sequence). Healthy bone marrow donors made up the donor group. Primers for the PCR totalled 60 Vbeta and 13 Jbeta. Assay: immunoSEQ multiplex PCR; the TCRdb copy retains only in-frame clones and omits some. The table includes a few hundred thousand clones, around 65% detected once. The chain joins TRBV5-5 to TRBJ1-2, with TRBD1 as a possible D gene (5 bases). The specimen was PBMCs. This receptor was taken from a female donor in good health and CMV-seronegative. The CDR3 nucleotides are TGTGCCAGCAGCGCTACGGGCGGGACGGCTAACTATGGCTACACCTTC. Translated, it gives CASSATGGTANYGYTF.